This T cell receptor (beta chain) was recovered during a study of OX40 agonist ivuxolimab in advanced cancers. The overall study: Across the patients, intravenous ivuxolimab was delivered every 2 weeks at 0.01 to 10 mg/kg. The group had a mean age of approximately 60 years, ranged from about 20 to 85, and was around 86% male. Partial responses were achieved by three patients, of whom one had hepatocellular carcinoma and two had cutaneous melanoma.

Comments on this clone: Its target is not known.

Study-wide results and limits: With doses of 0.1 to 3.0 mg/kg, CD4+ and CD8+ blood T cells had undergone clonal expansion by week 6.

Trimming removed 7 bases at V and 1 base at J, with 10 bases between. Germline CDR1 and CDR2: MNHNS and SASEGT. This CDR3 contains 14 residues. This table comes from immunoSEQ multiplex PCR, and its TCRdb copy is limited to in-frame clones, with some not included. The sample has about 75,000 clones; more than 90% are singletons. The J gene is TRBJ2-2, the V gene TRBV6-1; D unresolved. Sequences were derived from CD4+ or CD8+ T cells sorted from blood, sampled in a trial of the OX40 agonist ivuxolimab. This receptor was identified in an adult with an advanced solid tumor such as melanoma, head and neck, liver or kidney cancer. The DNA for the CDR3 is TGTGCCAGCAATGGTGACCTGAACACCGGGGAGCTGTTTTTT. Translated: CASNGDLNTGELFF.